The 17 T cell receptor beta chains listed next were all sequenced from one sample in a study of blood T cell repertoires in COVID-19. Produced via immunoSEQ multiplex PCR; TCRdb's table is partial and in-frame only. The repertoire holds 400,000 to 450,000 clones, with 89% as singletons. The sequenced material came from peripheral blood. The origin of the receptors is a woman aged 40 to 49 with COVID-19, enrolled during active disease.

The rearrangement links TRBV4-1 to TRBJ1-4; unclear D gene. The CDR3 spans 15 residues. The V end lost 2 bases, the J end lost 5 bases, and 12 bases lay between the germline ends. Germline CDR1 MGHRA, CDR2 YSYEKL. The CDR3 coding sequence is TGCGCCAGCAGCCAACGAGGGCAGAACAATGAAAAACTGTTTTTT. Its translation: CASSQRGQNNEKLFF.

This chain joins TRBV7-2 and TRBJ1-1; perhaps TRBD1 as D (5 bases). The V and J ends lost 1 base and 5 bases respectively, with 14 bases between them. The CDR3 extends over 15 amino acids. The germline gives CDR1 SGHTA, CDR2 FQGNSA. Here the CDR3 DNA reads TGTGCCAGCAGCTTAGAGCCGGGACTGTCAACTGAAGCTTTCTTT. Translated: CASSLEPGLSTEAFF.

This chain joins TRBV5-1 and TRBJ1-4; no definite D call. Germline values: CDR1 SGHRS, CDR2 YFSETQ. V dropped 3 bases and J dropped 0 bases, with 12 bases sitting between them. This CDR3 contains 16 residues. The CDR3 sequence: CASSSVGVATNEKLFF. For the CDR3, the DNA is TGCGCCAGCAGCTCCGTCGGGGTGGCAACTAATGAAAAACTGTTTTTT.

This clone came up a few times. The chain links TRBV5-1 to TRBJ1-1; D ambiguous. Germline CDR1 reads SGHRS; CDR2 reads YFSETQ. This CDR3 is 11 amino acids long. V was clipped by 3 bases and J by 7 bases, with 7 bases between them. The CDR3 sequence is CASSSQVEAFF. CDR3 nucleotides: TGCGCCAGCAGCTCCCAGGTTGAAGCTTTCTTT.

This clone has only one observation. The chain employs TRBV6-2 or TRBV6-3 and TRBJ1-5; no firm D call. From germline, CDR1 is MNHEY and CDR2 SVGEGT. The CDR3 covers 15 residues. V shed 4 bases and J shed 0 bases, with 10 bases lying between them. As DNA, the CDR3 is TGTGCCAGCAGTTTCCACGACATTAGCAATCAGCCCCAGCATTTT. Amino acid sequence: CASSFHDISNQPQHF.

This chain links TRBV12-5 with TRBJ2-3; 8 bases map to TRBD2. CDR3 length: 14 amino acids. V dropped 6 bases and J dropped 4; count of bases not matched to a gene: 6. The germline CDR1 and CDR2 sequences are LGHNT and FRNRAP. CDR3 residues: CASGSGSIADTQYF. The CDR3 nucleotides read TGTGCTAGTGGGAGCGGGAGCATCGCAGATACGCAGTATTTT.

The V call is TRBV27, the J call TRBJ1-1, with a possible D match to TRBD1 (6 bases). The V end lost 6 bases, the J end lost 6 bases, and 14 bases lay between the germline ends. Germline-derived CDR1 and CDR2 are MNHEY and SMNVEV (reference sequence). The CDR3 extends over 13 amino acids. DNA of the CDR3: TGTGCCAGCAGACCCTCTGGGGGCGCTGAAGCTTTCTTT. It specifies CASRPSGGAEAFF.

CDR3 DNA: TGTGCCAGCACCCCAGGACAGGAATTCAATCAGCCCCAGCATTTT. This gives the protein CASTPGQEFNQPQHF. The chain employs TRBV9 and TRBJ1-5; 7 positions match TRBD1. Germline-derived CDR1 and CDR2 are SGDLS and YYNGEE. The CDR3 loop spans 15 amino acids. V lost 6 bases and J lost 3; bases outside the gene matches: 9.

The genes are TRBV7-3 and TRBJ2-1; 8 nucleotides agree with TRBD2. V trimming: 5 bases; J trimming: 7 bases; junction bases outside the gene matches: 7. CDR1 is SGHTA and CDR2 is FQGTGA in the germline V gene. CDR3 size: 14 residues. In DNA form, the CDR3 reads TGTGCCAGCAGCCTCCGGGGACTAGTGAATGAGCAGTTCTTC. It is translated as CASSLRGLVNEQFF.

The CDR3 DNA is TGTGCCTGGAGTGTACGCAATGGGGAGTGGAGGATGAACACTGAAGCTTTCTTT. As protein: CAWSVRNGEWRMNTEAFF. This chain links TRBV30 with TRBJ1-1; D is uncertain. The CDR3 totals 18 residues. Germline V CDR1 and CDR2: GTSNPN, SVGIG (reference sequence). The V gene lost 0 bases and the J gene lost 0 bases, with 20 bases spanning the gap.

The chain has TRBV28 and TRBJ1-2, with 7 nucleotides matching TRBD1. Germline V CDR1 and CDR2: MDHEN, SYDVKM. V lost 6 bases to trimming and J lost 7 bases; unmatched junction nucleotides: 5. This CDR3 has 12 residues. CDR3 bases: TGTGCCAGCAGACCCCCAGGGGGTGGCTACACCTTC. Amino acids: CASRPPGGGYTF.

The chain recombines TRBV7-2 with TRBJ2-5; TRBD2 aligns across 12 bases. This CDR3 has 16 residues. Trimming took 0 bases from V and 2 from J; bases not matched to a gene: 1. From germline, CDR1 is SGHTA and CDR2 FQGNSA. The chain's CDR3 is CASSLALAGGQETQYF. CDR3 DNA sequence: TGTGCCAGCAGCTTAGCTCTAGCGGGAGGGCAAGAGACCCAGTACTTC.

The rearrangement joins TRBV9 to TRBJ2-1, with 11 bases that match TRBD2. Trimming took 0 bases from V and 8 from J; bases not matched to a gene: 10. The CDR3 sequence is 17 residues long. Germline V gene lookup returns CDR1 SGDLS and CDR2 YYNGEE. The CDR3 DNA follows: TGTGCCAGCAGCGTAGATAAACTAGCGGGAGCGACGGATGAGCAGTTCTTC. Protein: CASSVDKLAGATDEQFF.

The V and J genes are TRBV5-6 and TRBJ1-3; D is ambiguous. In germline, CDR1 is SGHDT, CDR2 YYEEEE. Trimming removed 1 base from V and 2 bases from J, with 7 bases in between. The CDR3 is made up of 14 amino acids. Here the CDR3 reads CASSLPGAGNTIYF. The CDR3 nucleotides read TGTGCCAGCAGCTTGCCCGGGGCTGGAAACACCATATATTTT. Full variable domain (rest looked up from reference TRBV5-6 and TRBJ1-3): DAGVTQSPTHLIKTRGQQVTLRCSPKSGHDTVSWYQQALGQGPQFIFQYYEEEERQRGNFPDRFSGHQFPNYSSELNVNALLLGDSALYLCASSLPGAGNTIYFGEGSWLTVV.

The chain carries TRBV27 and TRBJ1-5, with 8 bases identical to TRBD1. V was pared by 3 bases and J by 6 bases, with 7 bases of the junction left unmatched. The CDR3 consists of 15 residues. Germline V gene sequence: CDR1 MNHEY, CDR2 SMNVEV (reference sequence). The chain's CDR3 is CASSFDRGFSQPQHF. CDR3 coding DNA: TGTGCCAGCAGTTTTGACAGGGGATTTAGTCAGCCCCAGCATTTT.

The rearrangement uses TRBV9 and TRBJ1-5, with D possibly being TRBD1 (5 bases). V was clipped by 1 base and J by 3 bases, with 11 bases between them. The CDR3 runs to 15 residues. Germline CDR1 is SGDLS and CDR2 is YYNGEE. The chain's CDR3 is CASSVFEGLNQPQHF. In DNA form, the CDR3 reads TGTGCCAGCAGCGTATTTGAGGGACTCAATCAGCCCCAGCATTTT.

In DNA form, the CDR3 reads TGTGCCAGCTCACCGGACAGGCCAGGGCAGCCCCAGCATTTT. Translating it yields CASSPDRPGQPQHF. The chain employs TRBV18 and TRBJ1-5; TRBD1 matches 7 bases. The CDR3 has 14 residues. Per the germline V gene, CDR1 is KGHSH and CDR2 is LQKENI. V dropped 3 bases and J dropped 7; count of bases not matched to a gene: 6.